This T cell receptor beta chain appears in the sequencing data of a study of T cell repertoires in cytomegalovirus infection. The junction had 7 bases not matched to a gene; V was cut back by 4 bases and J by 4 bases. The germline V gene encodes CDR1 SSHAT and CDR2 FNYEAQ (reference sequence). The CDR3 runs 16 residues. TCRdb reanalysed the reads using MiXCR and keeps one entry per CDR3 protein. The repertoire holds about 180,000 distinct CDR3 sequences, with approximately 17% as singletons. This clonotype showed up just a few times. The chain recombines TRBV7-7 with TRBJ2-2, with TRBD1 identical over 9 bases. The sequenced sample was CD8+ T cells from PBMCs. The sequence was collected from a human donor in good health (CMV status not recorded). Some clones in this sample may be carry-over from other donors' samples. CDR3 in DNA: TGTGCCAGCAGCTGGGGGGGACAGGGCATCACCGGGGAGCTGTTTTTT. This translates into CASSWGGQGITGELFF.